This T cell receptor beta chain was retrieved from a study of blood T cell repertoires in COVID-19. Whole-study context: Some COVID-19 samples were acute and others convalescent; all came from the United States, Italy and Spain.

In the original processing: Reference gene primers were amplified, and this amplification served to estimate nucleated cell counts. TCRdb keeps only in-frame clones here, not all; method: immunoSEQ multiplex PCR. V and J calls and clone size are those listed in that table; D and trimming were worked out from the DNA. The sample includes 350,000 to 450,000 clones, roughly 90% of them seen just once. This CDR3 is 13 amino acids long. Per germline, CDR1 MDHEN and CDR2 SYDVKM. Between the trimmed V and J ends, which lost 6 bases and 5 bases, there was a span of 14 bases. Sequenced: peripheral blood. The clonotype originates from a man aged 35 to 55 with acute or convalescent COVID-19. The V call is TRBV28, the J call TRBJ2-7; D is perhaps TRBD1 (5 bases). CDR3 region: CASSLGHEDEQYF. CDR3 DNA: TGTGCCAGCAGCCTCGGACATGAGGACGAGCAGTACTTC.